One sample yielded the 32 T cell receptor beta chains listed below, sequenced in a study of identical twins. From the 5' RACE reads, TCRdb called clonotypes with MiXCR, one entry per CDR3 protein. This sample carries about 530,000 distinct CDR3 sequences, over 12% of them seen once, and the ten largest clones take around 0.4%. The data also belong to a second study, concerning yellow fever vaccine responses in identical twins.

Material: CD4+ T cells sorted from blood. The source of these receptors is a young woman in good health.

This sequence joins TRBV6-1 and TRBJ2-2, with 7 bases that match TRBD2. Germline loops: CDR1 MNHNS, CDR2 SASEGT. Trimming removed 6 bases from V and 3 bases from J; junction bases left unmatched: 10. This CDR3 region has 16 residues. CDR3 loop: CASSTLASGYTGELFF. In nucleotides, the CDR3 is TGTGCCAGCAGCACACTAGCGTCGGGGTACACCGGGGAGCTGTTTTTT.

The chain is built from TRBV2 and TRBJ2-7, with 7 bases matching TRBD1. J gave up 2 bases and V 4 bases, and 8 bases lay outside the gene matches. The CDR3 has 15 amino acids. Germline values: CDR1 SNHLY, CDR2 FYNNEI. Written as DNA, the CDR3 is TGTGCCAGCAGTGTCGGGACAGAACCTACCTACGAGCAGTACGTC. This sequence encodes CASSVGTEPTYEQYV.

The rearrangement links TRBV5-1 to TRBJ2-7; 8 bases fit TRBD2. CDR3 length: 16 residues. After removal of 6 bases from V and 0 bases from J, the junction contained 11 bases not matched to a gene. The germline V gene encodes CDR1 SGHRS and CDR2 YFSETQ. CDR3 coding DNA: TGCGCCAGCACCTTCGGGGGGGCCGGGAACTCCTACGAGCAGTACTTC. Translated: CASTFGGAGNSYEQYF.

This chain uses TRBV15 with TRBJ2-4; no firm D call. Trimming took 2 bases from V and 5 from J, leaving 13 bases between them. The germline V gene has CDR1 LNHNV and CDR2 YYDKDF (reference sequence). This CDR3 has 15 amino acids. The CDR3 region is CATSRSNGPQNIQYF. In nucleotides, the CDR3 is TGTGCCACCAGCAGAAGCAACGGACCACAAAACATTCAGTACTTC.

V usage is TRBV5-1 and J usage is TRBJ2-3; TRBD1 or TRBD2 may be the D gene (5 bases each). The germline V gene encodes CDR1 SGHRS and CDR2 YFSETQ. V lost 4 bases and J 1 base, leaving 16 bases between the germline ends. The CDR3 is 16 residues long. CDR3 coding DNA: TGCGCCAGCAGCCCCCGCCCGGGGCAGCGCACAGATACGCAGTATTTT. Protein: CASSPRPGQRTDTQYF.

CDR3 sequence: CASTQIEMNTEAFF. DNA for the CDR3: TGTGCCAGCACCCAAATTGAGATGAACACTGAAGCTTTCTTT. This chain connects TRBV12-3 or TRBV12-4 to TRBJ1-1; no definite D call. V lost 7 bases and J lost 0, with 12 bases in between. The CDR3 runs to 14 residues.

V gene TRBV3-1 combines with J gene TRBJ1-2, with 9 positions matching TRBD1. CDR1 LGHDT and CDR2 YNNKEL come from the germline V gene (reference sequence). The length of the CDR3 is 16 residues. After removal of 2 bases from V and 1 base from J, the junction contained 5 bases not matched to a gene. The CDR3 DNA follows: TGTGCCAGCAGCCAAACTACAGGGGGCATTAACTATGGCTACACCTTC. Translated: CASSQTTGGINYGYTF. Together with reference TRBV3-1 and TRBJ1-2, the CDR3 gives the full variable domain: DTAVSQTPKYLVTQMGNDKSIKCEQNLGHDTMYWYKQDSKKFLKIMFSYNNKELIINETVPNRFSPKSPDKAHLNLHINSLELGDSAVYFCASSQTTGGINYGYTFGSGTRLTVV.

This chain links TRBV5-1 with TRBJ2-1; the D gene is possibly TRBD1 (5 bases). The ends were cut back, 3 bases at V and 10 bases at J, with 11 bases in the middle. This CDR3 comprises 12 residues. Looked up from germline, CDR1 is SGHRS and CDR2 is YFSETQ. CDR3 residues: CASSYTGPEQFF. For the CDR3, the DNA is TGCGCCAGCAGCTACACAGGTCCCGAGCAGTTCTTC.

The CDR3 loop is CASSAQGSNTEAFF. Here the CDR3 DNA reads TGTGCCAGCAGTGCACAGGGTTCGAACACTGAAGCTTTCTTT. The J gene is TRBJ1-1, the V gene TRBV3-1; D is possibly TRBD1 (6 bases). The V gene lost 6 bases and the J gene lost 1 base, with 12 bases spanning the gap. The CDR3 length is 14 residues. Looked up from germline, CDR1 is LGHDT and CDR2 is YNNKEL (reference sequence).

The rearrangement links TRBV14 to TRBJ2-1; no clear D. This CDR3 has 15 amino acids. The germline CDR1 and CDR2 sequences are SGHDN and FVKESK. V was shortened by 4 bases and J by 6 bases, with 16 bases between the two germline ends. The CDR3 nucleotides read TGTGCCAGCAGCCCGGTGACTGGACGCGGCAATGAGCAGTTCTTC. The encoded protein is CASSPVTGRGNEQFF.

The J gene is TRBJ2-3, the V gene TRBV6-5; maybe TRBD2 (5 bases). Germline-derived CDR1 and CDR2 are MNHEY and SVGAGI. The V end was cut by 2 bases, the J end by 2 bases, with 11 bases between. The CDR3 totals 15 residues. The CDR3 loop reads CASSYEDLNTDTQYF. CDR3 DNA sequence: TGTGCCAGCAGTTACGAGGACTTAAACACAGATACGCAGTATTTT.

The chain links TRBV9 to TRBJ2-5; perhaps D is TRBD1 or TRBD2 (5 bases each). The CDR3 contains 15 residues. V dropped 4 bases and J dropped 4 bases, with 17 bases sitting between them. The V gene's germline CDR1 is SGDLS and CDR2 YYNGEE. The CDR3 nucleotides are TGTGCCAGCAGCCGCCGTGGGGGAATGGGAGAGACCCAGTACTTC. Amino acid sequence: CASSRRGGMGETQYF.

The chain employs TRBV6-1 and TRBJ2-1; unclear D gene. Between the trimmed V and J ends, which lost 2 bases and 6 bases, there was a span of 5 bases. The CDR3 is made up of 12 amino acids. Germline CDR1 MNHNS, CDR2 SASEGT. The CDR3 DNA follows: TGTGCCAGCAGTGAACAGATCAATGAGCAGTTCTTC. As protein: CASSEQINEQFF.

Written as DNA, the CDR3 is TGCAGCGTCCAATTGACAGGGGGCGAGATCGAGGTACCCAAAACCTACGAGCAGTACGTC. It encodes CSVQLTGGEIEVPKTYEQYV. The V gene is TRBV29-1, the J gene TRBJ2-7, with TRBD1 matching 10 bases. Germline values: CDR1 SQVTM, CDR2 ANQGSEA. J was trimmed by 2 bases and V by 6 bases; bases with no gene match: 25. CDR3 length equals 20 residues.

This clonotype was found a few times. The V gene is TRBV20-1, the J gene TRBJ2-2; the match to TRBD2 covers 7 bases. The germline V gene has CDR1 DFQATT and CDR2 SNEGSKA (reference sequence). V lost 7 bases to trimming and J lost 6 bases; unmatched junction nucleotides: 11. This CDR3 has 14 residues. The CDR3 loop is CSVPRASGPGELFF. CDR3 nucleotides: TGCAGTGTCCCGCGGGCTAGCGGCCCCGGGGAGCTGTTTTTT.

This clonotype was counted at least ten times. The chain combines TRBV4-1 with TRBJ2-1; 8 bases are shared with TRBD2. V lost 0 bases to trimming and J lost 7 bases; unmatched junction nucleotides: 20. The CDR3 has 20 amino acids. Germline V gene data show CDR1 as MGHRA and CDR2 as YSYEKL. CDR3 sequence reads: CASSQEGLIKLPGGRNEQFF. The CDR3, as DNA: TGCGCCAGCAGCCAAGAGGGGCTCATCAAGCTACCGGGAGGGAGGAATGAGCAGTTCTTC.

The J gene is TRBJ2-7, the V gene TRBV7-2; D is uncertain. Germline lookup yields CDR1 SGHTA and CDR2 FQGNSA. The CDR3 covers 13 residues. V was trimmed by 2 bases and J by 3 bases, leaving 8 bases between them. The CDR3 sequence is CASSLPSLYEQYF. For the CDR3, the DNA is TGTGCCAGCAGCTTACCCAGTCTCTACGAGCAGTACTTC.

This clonotype has at least ten counts. V usage is TRBV7-6 and J usage is TRBJ2-1, with 7 bases identical to TRBD1. This CDR3 comprises 17 residues. Germline V lookup: CDR1 SGHVS, CDR2 FNYEAQ. The J segment lost 2 bases and the V segment lost 5 bases, leaving 12 bases of the junction unmatched. This CDR3 reads CASSMGEDREPYNEQFF. CDR3 DNA sequence: TGTGCCAGCAGCATGGGAGAAGACAGGGAACCCTACAATGAGCAGTTCTTC.

This clonotype was seen only a few times. The chain uses TRBV15 and TRBJ2-1; 13 bases are a match to TRBD2. CDR3 length: 18 amino acids. The junction had 10 bases not matched to a gene; V was cut back by 2 bases and J by 6 bases. Germline V gene data show CDR1 as LNHNV and CDR2 as YYDKDF (reference sequence). The CDR3 reads CATSRFSMGTSGINEQFF. Here the CDR3 DNA reads TGTGCCACCAGCAGATTTTCCATGGGGACTAGCGGGATCAATGAGCAGTTCTTC.

This clonotype was counted a few times. The CDR3 sequence is CSAWGGLLNTEAFF. In DNA form, the CDR3 reads TGCAGTGCTTGGGGTGGGCTATTGAACACTGAAGCTTTCTTT. The V gene is TRBV20-1, the J gene TRBJ1-1; D call uncertain. From germline, CDR1 is DFQATT and CDR2 SNEGSKA (reference sequence). The CDR3 loop spans 14 amino acids. Trimming shortened V by 5 bases and J by 0 bases, and 13 bases separated the two germline ends.

This clonotype was detected a few times. DNA of the CDR3: TGTGCCAGCAGCTTATGGCTAGCGGGGTCCTACAATGAGCAGTTCTTC. It translates to CASSLWLAGSYNEQFF. This chain uses TRBV7-2 with TRBJ2-1; TRBD2 aligns across 9 bases. The CDR3 is 16 amino acids. V was pared by 2 bases and J by 1 base, with 3 bases of the junction left unmatched. CDR1 SGHTA and CDR2 FQGNSA come from the germline V gene.

V and J are TRBV7-8 and TRBJ2-1, with 13 positions matching TRBD2. Germline CDR1 is SGHVS and CDR2 is FQNEAQ. With V trimmed by 5 bases and J by 7 bases, 11 bases remained unmatched. CDR3 length: 17 amino acids. In DNA, the CDR3 is TGTGCCAGCAGCCCCGAAACTAGCGGGAGGGTAACGAATGAGCAGTTCTTC. It translates to CASSPETSGRVTNEQFF.

This chain links TRBV10-3 with TRBJ2-1; D not resolved. Germline-derived CDR1 and CDR2 are ENHRY and SYGVKD. Trimming pared 5 bases from V and 4 bases from J, leaving 3 bases between. The CDR3 spans 11 residues. CDR3 nucleotide sequence: TGTGCCATCAGTACGTACAATGAGCAGTTCTTC. Protein: CAISTYNEQFF.

The V gene is TRBV7-8, the J gene TRBJ2-7; 11 nucleotides align to TRBD2. CDR1 SGHVS and CDR2 FQNEAQ come from the germline V gene. Trimming removed 1 base from V and 4 bases from J; junction bases left unmatched: 3. The CDR3 is 15 residues long. CDR3 residues: CASSLEGLAVYEQYF. In DNA, the CDR3 is TGTGCCAGCAGCTTAGAGGGACTAGCGGTATACGAGCAGTACTTC.

V and J are TRBV5-1 and TRBJ2-1; D is perhaps TRBD2 (5 bases). This CDR3 spans 15 amino acids. CDR1 is SGHRS, CDR2 YFSETQ, per germline. The V gene lost 4 bases and the J gene lost 2 bases, with 13 bases spanning the gap. The CDR3: CASSLNTGTYNEQFF. CDR3 DNA sequence: TGCGCCAGCAGCCTCAATACCGGGACCTACAATGAGCAGTTCTTC.

In this sample, this clonotype turned up a few times. This chain joins TRBV20-1 and TRBJ1-1, with D tentatively TRBD1 (6 bases). Germline V gene sequence: CDR1 DFQATT, CDR2 SNEGSKA (reference sequence). The V gene lost 0 bases and the J gene lost 3 bases, with 11 bases spanning the gap. The CDR3 is 14 residues long. The DNA for the CDR3 is TGCAGTGCTAGAGACCGGGCAGGGGACACTGAAGCTTTCTTT. Encoded protein: CSARDRAGDTEAFF.

This chain joins TRBV29-1 and TRBJ2-4, with a possible D match to TRBD2 (6 bases). Trimming shortened V by 7 bases and J by 12 bases, and 19 bases separated the two germline ends. Germline loops: CDR1 SQVTM, CDR2 ANQGSEA. This CDR3 comprises 12 residues. CDR3 sequence: CSAGDRPGDQYF. CDR3 DNA: TGCAGCGCGGGGGATCGCCCGGGGGATCAGTACTTC. The whole variable domain, remainder taken from reference TRBV29-1 and TRBJ2-4, is SAVISQKPSRDICQRGTSLTIQCQVDSQVTMMFWYRQQPGQSLTLIATANQGSEATYESGFVIDKFPISRPNLTFSTLTVSNMSPEDSSIYLCSAGDRPGDQYFGAGTRLSVL.

In its sample, this clonotype was seen a few times. The chain has TRBV5-1 and TRBJ2-7; D ambiguous. The CDR3 loop spans 14 amino acids. Between the trimmed V and J ends, which lost 0 bases and 2 bases, there was a span of 9 bases. The germline gives CDR1 SGHRS, CDR2 YFSETQ. CDR3: CASSLGERAYEQYF. The CDR3 region has the DNA TGCGCCAGCAGCTTGGGTGAAAGGGCCTACGAGCAGTACTTC. The full variable domain, with the rest looked up from reference TRBV5-1 and TRBJ2-7, is KAGVTQTPRYLIKTRGQQVTLSCSPISGHRSVSWYQQTPGQGLQFLFEYFSETQRNKGNFPGRFSGRQFSNSRSEMNVSTLELGDSALYLCASSLGERAYEQYFGPGTRLTVT.

This clonotype was detected only a few times. The chain is built from TRBV24-1 and TRBJ2-1; D might be TRBD1 or TRBD2, each matching 5 bases. Trimming cost V 6 bases and J 3 bases, with 17 bases left between them. Germline assignment: CDR1 KGHDR and CDR2 SFDVKD. This CDR3 contains 16 residues. The CDR3 protein is CATSQPGTDLYNEQFF. The DNA for the CDR3 is TGTGCCACCAGTCAACCCGGGACCGACCTCTACAATGAGCAGTTCTTC.

The chain employs TRBV6-1 and TRBJ2-7, with 10 bases identical to TRBD2. The germline gives CDR1 MNHNS, CDR2 SASEGT. CDR3 length: 16 residues. V was clipped by 6 bases and J by 2 bases; unmatched bases: 10. The CDR3 loop is CASRPLAGEGTYEQYF. DNA for the CDR3: TGTGCCAGCAGGCCCCTAGCGGGAGAAGGTACCTACGAGCAGTACTTC.

This clonotype was picked up many times. Germline and junction disagree at one end, which may indicate a read error. The chain has TRBV12-3 or TRBV12-4 and TRBJ1-1; 9 nucleotides line up with TRBD1. The CDR3 runs to 14 residues. CDR3 sequence: CASSLGQGNTEAFF. In nucleotides, the CDR3 is TGCGCCAGCAGCTTGGGACAGGGGAACACTGAAGCTTTCTTT.

The chain recombines TRBV11-2 with TRBJ2-5, with D perhaps TRBD2 (7 bases). The germline CDR1 and CDR2 sequences are SGHAT and FQNNGV. This CDR3 region has 14 residues. Trimming removed 5 bases at V and 7 bases at J, with 17 bases between. CDR3 residues: CASSPGAGEVTQYF. The CDR3 coding sequence is TGTGCCAGCAGCCCAGGGGCGGGGGAAGTGACCCAGTACTTC.